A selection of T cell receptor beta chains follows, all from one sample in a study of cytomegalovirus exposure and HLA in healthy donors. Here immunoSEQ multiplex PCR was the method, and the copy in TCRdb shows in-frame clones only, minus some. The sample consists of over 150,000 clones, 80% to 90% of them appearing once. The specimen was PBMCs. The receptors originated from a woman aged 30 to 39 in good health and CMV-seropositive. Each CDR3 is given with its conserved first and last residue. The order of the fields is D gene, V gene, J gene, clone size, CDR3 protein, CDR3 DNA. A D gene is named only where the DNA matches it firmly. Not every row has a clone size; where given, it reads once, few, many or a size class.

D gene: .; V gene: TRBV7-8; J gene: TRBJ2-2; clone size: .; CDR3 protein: CASSQLTQNTGELFF; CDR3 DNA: TGTGCCAGCAGCCAACTTACCCAGAACACCGGGGAGCTGTTTTTT
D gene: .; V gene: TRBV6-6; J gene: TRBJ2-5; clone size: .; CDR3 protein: CASSYSTARGQETQYF; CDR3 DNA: TGTGCCAGCAGTTACTCGACAGCTAGGGGACAAGAGACCCAGTACTTC
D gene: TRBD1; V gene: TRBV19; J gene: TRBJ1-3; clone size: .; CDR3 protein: CASSTLKVGGSSGNTIYF; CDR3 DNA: TGTGCCAGTAGTACTCTCAAAGTAGGGGGCAGCTCTGGAAACACCATATATTTT
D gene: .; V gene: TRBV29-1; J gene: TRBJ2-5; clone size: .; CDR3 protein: CSVANQETQYF; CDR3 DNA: TGCAGCGTTGCAAATCAAGAGACCCAGTACTTC
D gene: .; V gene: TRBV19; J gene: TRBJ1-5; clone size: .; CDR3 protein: CASSIGSAAALHF; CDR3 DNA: TGTGCCAGTAGTATAGGATCTGCGGCGGCGCTGCATTTT
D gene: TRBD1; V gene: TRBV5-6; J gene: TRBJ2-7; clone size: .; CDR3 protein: CASSRTGVEQYF; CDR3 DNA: TGTGCCAGCAGTCGTACAGGGGTAGAGCAGTACTTC
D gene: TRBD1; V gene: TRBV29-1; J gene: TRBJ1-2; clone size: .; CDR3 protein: CSVEAPRGRIYGYTF; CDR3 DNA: TGCAGCGTTGAAGCCCCCAGGGGGCGCATCTATGGCTACACCTTC
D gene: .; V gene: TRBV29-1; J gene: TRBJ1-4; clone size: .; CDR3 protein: CSVLDRYNEKLFF; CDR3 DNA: TGCAGCGTTCTGGACAGATATAATGAAAAACTGTTTTTT
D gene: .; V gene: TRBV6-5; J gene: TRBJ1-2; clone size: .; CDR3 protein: CASRQRLGGYTF; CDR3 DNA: TGTGCCAGCCGACAGAGGCTCGGTGGCTACACCTTC
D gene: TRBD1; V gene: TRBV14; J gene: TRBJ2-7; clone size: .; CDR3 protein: CASSQEDRAPYEQYF; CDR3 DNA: TGTGCCAGCAGCCAAGAGGACAGGGCGCCCTACGAGCAGTACTTC
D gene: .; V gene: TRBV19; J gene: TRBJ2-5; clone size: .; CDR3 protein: CASSIGLTGTQYF; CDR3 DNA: TGTGCCAGTAGTATAGGTCTGACGGGGACCCAGTACTTC
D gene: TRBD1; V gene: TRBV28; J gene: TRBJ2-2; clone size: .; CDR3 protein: CASSFSGLGGGRVTGELFF; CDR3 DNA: TGTGCCAGCAGTTTTTCCGGTTTAGGGGGCGGTCGTGTCACCGGGGAGCTGTTTTTT
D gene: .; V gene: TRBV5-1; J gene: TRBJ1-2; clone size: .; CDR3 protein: CASSLGPLLNYGYTF; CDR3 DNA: TGCGCCAGCAGCTTGGGCCCACTTTTAAACTATGGCTACACCTTC
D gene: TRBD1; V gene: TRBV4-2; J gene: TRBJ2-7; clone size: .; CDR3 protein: CASSLLQGVSYEQYF; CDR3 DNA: TGTGCCAGCAGCCTTCTACAGGGGGTCTCCTACGAGCAGTACTTC
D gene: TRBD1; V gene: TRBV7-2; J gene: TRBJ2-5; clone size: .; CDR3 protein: CASSLSGGYQETQYF; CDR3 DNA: TGTGCCAGCAGCTTATCAGGGGGCTACCAAGAGACCCAGTACTTC
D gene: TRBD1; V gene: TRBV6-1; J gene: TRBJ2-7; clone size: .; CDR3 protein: CASSERQGLSYEQYF; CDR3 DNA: TGTGCCAGCAGCGAGCGACAGGGTCTCTCCTACGAGCAGTACTTC
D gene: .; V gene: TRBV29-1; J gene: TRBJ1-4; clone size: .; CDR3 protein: CSVRGSPRGDREKLFF; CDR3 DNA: TGCAGCGTTAGGGGGTCGCCAAGAGGAGATCGGGAAAAACTGTTTTTT
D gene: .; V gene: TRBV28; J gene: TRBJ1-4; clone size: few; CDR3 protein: CASSSVRGATNEKLFF; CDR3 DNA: TGTGCCAGCAGTTCCGTGCGGGGGGCAACTAATGAAAAACTGTTTTTT